Each of the 17 T cell receptor beta chains below was sequenced from the same sample in a study of T cell repertoires in cytomegalovirus infection. TCRdb independently ran MiXCR on the reads; one entry per CDR3 protein. Found here are 150,000 to 200,000 distinct CDR3 sequences, 28% of them singletons; the top ten hold approximately 31%. Input material: PBMCs. The source is a human donor in good health (CMV status not recorded). Some clones in this sample may be carry-over from other donors' samples.

This clonotype was counted at least ten times. The V and J genes are TRBV7-2 and TRBJ1-4; D unresolved. This CDR3 spans 17 amino acids. Germline CDR1 is SGHTA and CDR2 is FQGNSA. The V gene lost 3 bases and the J gene lost 6 bases, with 20 bases spanning the gap. CDR3 sequence (DNA): TGTGCCAGCAGCTTCCCCCTCGAGGCTGATGGTGATGAAAAACTGTTTTTT. Protein: CASSFPLEADGDEKLFF.

V usage is TRBV30 and J usage is TRBJ2-4; unclear D gene. Looked up from germline, CDR1 is GTSNPN and CDR2 is SVGIG (reference sequence). This CDR3 contains 14 residues. Trimming took off 4 bases at V and 0 bases at J, with 10 bases between the two ends. CDR3 sequence (DNA): TGTGCCTGGAAACCCCCCTTAGCCAAAAACATTCAGTACTTC. Its translation: CAWKPPLAKNIQYF.

This clonotype was seen at least ten times. This chain links TRBV7-2 with TRBJ2-1; perhaps D is TRBD1 or TRBD2 (5 bases each). The length of the CDR3 is 14 residues. Trimming cost V 5 bases and J 2 bases, with 10 bases left between them. Germline V gene lookup returns CDR1 SGHTA and CDR2 FQGNSA. CDR3 sequence: CASSRMGPYNEQFF. The CDR3 nucleotides read TGTGCCAGCAGCAGAATGGGACCCTACAATGAGCAGTTCTTC.

This chain uses TRBV9 with TRBJ1-3; D gene unclear. Trimming took off 5 bases at V and 0 bases at J, with 12 bases between the two ends. The CDR3 spans 15 residues. Germline V lookup: CDR1 SGDLS, CDR2 YYNGEE. The CDR3 coding sequence is TGTGCCAGCAGTGAACAACCCCTCTCTGGAAACACCATATATTTT. Translated: CASSEQPLSGNTIYF.

This clonotype was seen more than once but under ten times. In DNA form, the CDR3 reads TGTGCCAGCAGCTTCGACAGGGAGGGGACTGAAGCTTTCTTT. Protein sequence: CASSFDREGTEAFF. This chain links TRBV11-1 with TRBJ1-1, with 7 nucleotides matching TRBD1. The CDR3 loop spans 14 amino acids. Germline lookup yields CDR1 SGHAT and CDR2 FQDESV (reference sequence). J gave up 5 bases and V 3 bases, and 6 bases lay outside the gene matches.

Only a few counts were recorded for this clonotype. The CDR3 DNA follows: TGTGCCAGCAGCTTAGCAGAGCGGGGAGGGACAGATACGCAGTATTTT. This gives the protein CASSLAERGGTDTQYF. The rearrangement joins TRBV11-2 to TRBJ2-3; TRBD2 aligns across 7 bases. Trimming removed 1 base from V and 3 bases from J; junction bases left unmatched: 7. The CDR3 totals 16 residues. Per the germline V gene, CDR1 is SGHAT and CDR2 is FQNNGV.

The rearrangement joins TRBV9 to TRBJ1-2, with D maybe TRBD1 (6 bases). The CDR3 contains 15 residues. Germline CDR1 reads SGDLS; CDR2 reads YYNGEE. V was pared by 3 bases and J by 3 bases, with 15 bases between. The CDR3 nucleotides are TGTGCCAGCAGCGGGAAGGGGGGTACGGACTATGGCTACACCTTC. Translating it yields CASSGKGGTDYGYTF.

This clonotype was recorded at least ten times. The CDR3 reads CASSRGLAGRGEQYF. The DNA for the CDR3 is TGTGCCAGCAGCCGCGGACTAGCGGGGAGAGGCGAGCAGTACTTC. The chain is built from TRBV7-2 and TRBJ2-7; 12 nucleotides match TRBD2. The germline CDR1 and CDR2 sequences are SGHTA and FQGNSA. J was trimmed by 6 bases and V by 5 bases; bases with no gene match: 8. The CDR3 consists of 15 residues.

This clonotype was counted between two and nine times. V and J are TRBV7-8 and TRBJ1-1; TRBD1 agrees at 7 bases. After removal of 6 bases from V and 3 bases from J, the junction contained 4 bases not matched to a gene. CDR1 and CDR2 (germline): SGHVS, FQNEAQ. The CDR3 has 13 residues. The DNA for the CDR3 is TGTGCCAGCAGGACAGGGAAGGACACTGAAGCTTTCTTT. Translated, it gives CASRTGKDTEAFF.

The V and J genes are TRBV3-1 and TRBJ2-5; maybe TRBD2 (6 bases). Per the germline V gene, CDR1 is LGHDT and CDR2 is YNNKEL (reference sequence). The CDR3 has 14 residues. Trimming pared 1 base from V and 5 bases from J, leaving 11 bases between. The DNA for the CDR3 is TGTGCCAGCAGCCAAGGGGGGGACGGGGAGACCCAGTACTTC. It encodes CASSQGGDGETQYF.

This clonotype was detected a few times. The chain combines TRBV6-4 with TRBJ2-3; D gene uncertain. The CDR3 has 13 residues. V was clipped by 4 bases and J by 0 bases, with 5 bases between them. The V gene's germline CDR1 is MRHNA and CDR2 SNTAGT. The CDR3 DNA follows: TGTGCCAGCAGTGTTAAGAGCACAGATACGCAGTATTTT. Its protein is CASSVKSTDTQYF.

This clonotype has just a few counts. The chain links TRBV7-9 to TRBJ1-5, with 7 nucleotides matching TRBD1. Germline values: CDR1 SEHNR, CDR2 FQNEAQ (reference sequence). The CDR3 sequence is 14 residues long. With V trimmed by 2 bases and J by 5 bases, 3 bases remained unmatched. The CDR3 DNA reads as TGTGCCAGCAGCTTAAAAGGGGGCGATCAGCCCCAGCATTTT. It translates to CASSLKGGDQPQHF.

Here the CDR3 DNA reads TGCAGCCCTGGTGGACTAGCGGAAGATACGCAGTATTTT. It specifies CSPGGLAEDTQYF. The chain combines TRBV29-1 with TRBJ2-3, with 10 positions matching TRBD2. The J segment lost 5 bases and the V segment lost 8 bases, leaving 7 bases of the junction unmatched. Germline V gene data show CDR1 as SQVTM and CDR2 as ANQGSEA. The CDR3 consists of 13 residues.

This clonotype has just a few counts. This chain connects TRBV28 to TRBJ1-3; possibly TRBD1 for D (6 bases). This CDR3 is 15 amino acids long. Germline V gene sequence: CDR1 MDHEN, CDR2 SYDVKM. Trimming cost V 6 bases and J 4 bases, with 16 bases left between them. The CDR3 protein is CASSPDLGGGNTIYF. CDR3 sequence (DNA): TGTGCCAGCAGCCCAGACTTAGGGGGAGGAAACACCATATATTTT. Complete variable domain (other parts from reference TRBV28 and TRBJ1-3): DVKVTQSSRYLVKRTGEKVFLECVQDMDHENMFWYRQDPGLGLRLIYFSYDVKMKEKGDIPEGYSVSREKKERFSLILESASTNQTSMYLCASSPDLGGGNTIYFGEGSWLTVV.

A few counts support this clonotype. J is TRBJ2-7 and V is TRBV29-1, with 9 bases that match TRBD1. From germline, CDR1 is SQVTM and CDR2 ANQGSEA. V gave up 7 bases and J gave up 5 bases; unmatched junction bases: 12. The CDR3 has 14 amino acids. The CDR3 spells CSAGGEGQGDEQYF. The CDR3 DNA reads TGCAGCGCGGGGGGAGAGGGACAGGGAGACGAGCAGTACTTC.

This clonotype was detected once. This chain links TRBV7-3 with TRBJ2-4, with a tentative D call TRBD2 (6 bases). The CDR3 sequence is 14 residues long. V was clipped by 1 base and J by 9 bases, with 13 bases between them. The germline CDR1 and CDR2 sequences are SGHTA and FQGTGA. CDR3 protein: CASSLNLAAGIQYF. In DNA, the CDR3 is TGTGCCAGCAGCTTAAACTTAGCGGCGGGCATTCAGTACTTC.

This clonotype was detected ten times or more. The V and J genes are TRBV29-1 and TRBJ1-2, with a weak D call TRBD1 (5 bases). Germline values: CDR1 SQVTM, CDR2 ANQGSEA. Trimming took 3 bases from V and 4 from J, leaving 12 bases between them. The CDR3 totals 13 residues. This CDR3 reads CSVDWIGGYGYTF. CDR3 DNA sequence: TGCAGCGTTGACTGGATTGGGGGCTATGGCTACACCTTC.